This T cell receptor (beta chain) stems from a study of Graves' ophthalmopathy and Graves' hyperthyroidism. General study findings and limits: Detected in blood as well were most expanded thyroid clonotypes with frequency above 0.001.

The TCR beta CDR3 regions underwent amplification from RNA transcripts. The first-round RT-PCR employed HTBI primers together with the Qiagen OneStep RT-PCR kit. A multiplex PCR was then performed as the second round. A single record per CDR3 protein comes from TCRdb applying MiXCR to the multiplex PCR reads. The data contain some 250,000 distinct CDR3 sequences, roughly 50% of them singletons. For this clonotype: What it binds is not known.

V was cut by 2 bases and J by 0 bases, with 8 bases left in between. This CDR3 contains 15 residues. Germline values: CDR1 MNHEY, CDR2 SVGAGI. The source material was peripheral blood. The clonotype was recovered from an adult man with Graves' ophthalmopathy. The chain uses TRBV6-5 and TRBJ1-5; no firm D call. The CDR3 region has the DNA TGTGCCAGCAGTTACAGGGCAGATAGCAATCAGCCCCAGCATTTT. Translating gives CASSYRADSNQPQHF.